The text below deals with one TCR beta chain. RNA amounts of about 0.5 to 1 ug underwent reverse transcription with random hexamers. TCRdb independently ran MiXCR on the immunoSEQ multiplex PCR reads; one entry per CDR3 protein. This table holds 300,000 to 350,000 distinct CDR3 sequences, roughly 94% found once. This CDR3 region has 14 residues. CDR1 and CDR2 from the germline V gene are SGHTA and FQGNSA. With 5 bases removed from V and 8 bases from J, the gap between germline ends came to 18 bases. The authors sequenced TCR beta from blood CD8+ and CD4+ T cells. The sample belongs to a study of CD8 T cells in Susac syndrome.

V and J are TRBV7-2 and TRBJ1-2; D unresolved. This receptor was identified in a human donor with multiple sclerosis. The sequencing sample was made of CD4+ T cells from PBMCs. The CDR3 spells CASSPPEAFRGYTF. The CDR3 nucleotides are TGTGCCAGCAGCCCCCCGGAGGCCTTTAGGGGCTACACCTTC.